The 17 T cell receptor beta chains listed next were all sequenced from one sample in a study of cytomegalovirus exposure and HLA in healthy donors (TCRdb year 2017). Libraries were prepared through the immunoSEQ multiplex PCR assay. The multiplex PCR relied on a mix of 60 forward primers for TCR Vbeta segments and 13 reverse primers for TCR Jbeta segments. TCRdb obtained this table from immuneACCESS and retained in-frame rearrangements with V and J assigned. These tables miss some clones; where compared with another copy, unresolved V genes account for less than half of the shortfall, and the remainder is unexplained. The sample data list around 93,000 clones, and 70% to 85% of these were observed just once. The ten largest make up approximately 3.9% of the sample. Sequencing was done on a sample of PBMCs. These receptors originate from a man aged 45 to 65 in good health and CMV-seronegative.

This chain uses TRBV27 with TRBJ2-2; no reliable D call. CDR1 and CDR2 (germline): MNHEY, SMNVEV (reference sequence). V lost 2 bases, J lost 10 bases, and 11 bases lay in between. This CDR3 contains 13 residues. The CDR3 is CASSLREVSELFF. CDR3 nucleotides: TGTGCCAGCAGTTTACGTGAGGTTTCGGAGCTGTTTTTT.

This chain joins TRBV6-5 and TRBJ1-4, with TRBD1 as a possible D gene (6 bases). The CDR3 covers 12 residues. Germline V gene data show CDR1 as MNHEY and CDR2 as SVGAGI. The V gene lost 4 bases and the J gene lost 8 bases, with 8 bases spanning the gap. CDR3 nucleotides: TGTGCCAGCAGTTCAGGGGAAGAAAAACTGTTTTTT. This gives the protein CASSSGEEKLFF.

The CDR3 reads CASSLVTSQETQYF. The CDR3 region has the DNA TGCGCCAGCAGCTTGGTGACTAGTCAAGAGACCCAGTACTTC. The rearrangement links TRBV5-1 to TRBJ2-5; D might be TRBD2 (6 bases). CDR3 length equals 14 residues. Germline lookup yields CDR1 SGHRS and CDR2 YFSETQ. Deletions cut 0 bases from V and 2 bases from J, with 8 bases between.

The chain has TRBV7-9 and TRBJ2-3, with TRBD2 matching over 11 bases. This CDR3 contains 16 residues. Germline V gene lookup returns CDR1 SEHNR and CDR2 FQNEAQ (reference sequence). V gave up 5 bases and J gave up 2 bases; unmatched junction bases: 6. Written as DNA, the CDR3 is TGTGCCAGCAGCGCTCCGGGACTAGCGGCCACAGATACGCAGTATTTT. Translation gives CASSAPGLAATDTQYF.

The CDR3 region is CASSPGYTGELFF. DNA for the CDR3: TGTGCCAGCAGCCCCGGGTACACCGGGGAGCTGTTTTTT. V usage is TRBV28 and J usage is TRBJ2-2, with D hard to call. CDR1 and CDR2 (germline): MDHEN, SYDVKM. This CDR3 comprises 13 residues. V was shortened by 6 bases and J by 3 bases, with 8 bases between the two germline ends.

The genes are TRBV6-1 and TRBJ1-3; no reliable D call. V lost 6 bases and J 0 bases, leaving 12 bases between the germline ends. The CDR3 consists of 15 residues. Per the germline V gene, CDR1 is MNHNS and CDR2 is SASEGT. The CDR3 sequence is CASRPGLHSGNTIYF. In DNA form, the CDR3 reads TGTGCCAGCAGACCGGGATTGCACTCTGGAAACACCATATATTTT.

This clone has just one count. The chain links TRBV12-2 to TRBJ2-7; TRBD1 is the table's D call and was not checked against the DNA. TRBV12-2 is flagged as a pseudogene. CDR3 length: 15 residues. CDR3 residues: CASRLAVWTGGEQYF. CDR3 nucleotide sequence: TGTGCAAGTCGCTTAGCGGTTTGGACAGGGGGCGAGCAGTACTTC.

CDR3 DNA sequence: TGTGCCAGTAGTCAGAGGCGTGGCACTGAAGCTTTCTTT. It yields the protein CASSQRRGTEAFF. This rearrangement joins TRBV19 to TRBJ1-1; D is uncertain. Between the trimmed V and J ends, which lost 5 bases and 4 bases, there was a span of 11 bases. The CDR3 has 13 amino acids. CDR1 and CDR2 from the germline V gene are LNHDA and SQIVND (reference sequence).

The chain has TRBV6-4 and TRBJ1-6, with D possibly matching TRBD1 (5 bases). Germline CDR1 reads MRHNA; CDR2 reads SNTAGT. The CDR3 loop spans 14 amino acids. V dropped 5 bases and J dropped 7 bases, with 12 bases sitting between them. The CDR3 DNA reads TGTGCCAGCAGTCTCGGGGAGGGGAATTCACCCCTCCACTTT. Translation gives CASSLGEGNSPLHF.

The chain has TRBV7-9 and TRBJ2-1; D may be TRBD1 (5 bases). The V gene's germline CDR1 is SEHNR and CDR2 FQNEAQ (reference sequence). This CDR3 spans 17 amino acids. The V gene lost 5 bases and the J gene lost 0 bases, with 17 bases spanning the gap. CDR3: CASSPPFSQGSYNEQFF. CDR3 bases: TGTGCCAGCAGCCCGCCATTCTCCCAGGGCTCCTACAATGAGCAGTTCTTC. Supplemented by reference TRBV7-9 and TRBJ2-1, the full variable domain reads DTGVSQNPRHKITKRGQNVTFRCDPISEHNRLYWYRQTLGQGPEFLTYFQNEAQLEKSRLLSDRFSAERPKGSFSTLEIQRTEQGDSAMYLCASSPPFSQGSYNEQFFGPGTRLTVL.

The CDR3 sequence is CASSPAGGATTYEQYF. For the CDR3, the DNA is TGTGCCAGCTCACCGGCCGGAGGGGCCACGACCTACGAGCAGTACTTC. This chain links TRBV18 with TRBJ2-5; TRBD2 is a possible D gene (6 bases). The DNA end favors TRBJ2-7, so the J call may be wrong. From germline, CDR1 is KGHSH and CDR2 LQKENI. This CDR3 comprises 16 residues.

This clone was seen more than once but under ten times. The chain recombines TRBV28 with TRBJ1-6; TRBD1 matches at 9 bases. Germline values: CDR1 MDHEN, CDR2 SYDVKM. The CDR3 contains 14 residues. After removal of 3 bases from V and 9 bases from J, the junction contained 3 bases not matched to a gene. The CDR3 sequence: CASSLTGQGSPLHF. The CDR3 region has the DNA TGTGCCAGCAGTTTGACGGGACAGGGTTCACCCCTCCACTTT.

The genes are TRBV9 and TRBJ2-5; TRBD2 might be the D (6 bases). Looked up from germline, CDR1 is SGDLS and CDR2 is YYNGEE. This CDR3 has 16 amino acids. The V gene lost 3 bases and the J gene lost 5 bases, with 20 bases spanning the gap. The CDR3 DNA is TGTGCCAGCAGCGGAGGGATGGACCCCCGGGAGGAGACCCAGTACTTC. This codes for CASSGGMDPREETQYF.

This chain links TRBV9 with TRBJ2-3, with D maybe TRBD1 (5 bases). The CDR3 is 15 residues long. The V end was cut by 0 bases, the J end by 6 bases, with 14 bases between. CDR1 and CDR2 (germline): SGDLS, YYNGEE. CDR3 protein: CASSVEAGYGDTQYF. As DNA, the CDR3 is TGTGCCAGCAGCGTAGAAGCAGGGTACGGCGATACGCAGTATTTT. The full variable domain, with the rest looked up from reference TRBV9 and TRBJ2-3, is DSGVTQTPKHLITATGQRVTLRCSPRSGDLSVYWYQQSLDQGLQFLIQYYNGEERAKGNILERFSAQQFPDLHSELNLSSLELGDSALYFCASSVEAGYGDTQYFGPGTRLTVL.

This clone was detected a few times. CDR3 sequence (DNA): TGTGCCAGCGTGCAGGGAAGGAACACTGAAGCTTTCTTT. Translating gives CASVQGRNTEAFF. The rearrangement joins TRBV5-6 to TRBJ1-1, with a weak D call TRBD1 (5 bases). CDR3 length: 13 amino acids. With 7 bases removed from V and 1 base from J, the gap between germline ends came to 11 bases. Germline CDR1 is SGHDT and CDR2 is YYEEEE.

V gene TRBV7-3 combines with J gene TRBJ2-1; D is unclear. This CDR3 contains 14 residues. Between the trimmed V and J ends, which lost 3 bases and 1 base, there was a span of 7 bases. From germline, CDR1 is SGHTA and CDR2 FQGTGA. The CDR3 spells CASSLLASYNEQFF. The CDR3 DNA reads as TGTGCCAGCAGCTTGTTAGCATCCTACAATGAGCAGTTCTTC.

The chain combines TRBV13 with TRBJ2-7, with D possibly TRBD2 on 7 matching bases. V was cut by 4 bases and J by 3 bases, with 19 bases left in between. The length of the CDR3 is 16 residues. The germline gives CDR1 PRHDT, CDR2 FYEKMQ (reference sequence). This CDR3 reads CASSSPTGGHFYEQYF. The CDR3 DNA follows: TGTGCCAGCAGCTCGCCCACGGGGGGACACTTCTACGAGCAGTACTTC.